The 27 T cell receptor beta chains presented below share a single source sample, sequenced in a study of T cell responses to AZD1222 COVID-19 vaccine. Profiled with immunoSEQ multiplex PCR; TCRdb holds only in-frame clones, not every one. The sample holds 65,000 to 90,000 clones, about 90% seen once. The material sequenced was peripheral blood, taken on day 0 of AZD1222 vaccination. The receptors were gathered from an adult in good health.

The genes are TRBV18 and TRBJ1-1; D is uncertain. V shed 4 bases and J shed 1 base, with 7 bases lying between them. The germline V gene has CDR1 KGHSH and CDR2 LQKENI. CDR3 length: 13 residues. CDR3 region: CASSQAQNTEAFF. The CDR3 DNA reads TGTGCCAGCTCACAAGCACAGAACACTGAAGCTTTCTTT. Based on the CDR3 plus reference TRBV18 and TRBJ1-1, the full variable domain is NAGVMQNPRHLVRRRGQEARLRCSPMKGHSHVYWYRQLPEEGLKFMVYLQKENIIDESGMPKERFSAEFPKEGPSILRIQQVVRGDSAAYFCASSQAQNTEAFFGQGTRLTVV.

The genes are TRBV10-2 and TRBJ1-1, with 10 bases fitting TRBD1. Germline CDR1 is WSHSY and CDR2 is SAAADI. This CDR3 comprises 15 residues. The trim removed 5 bases at V and 3 bases at J, leaving 6 bases unmatched. CDR3 in amino acids: CASSIWDRGDTEAFF. CDR3 nucleotides: TGCGCCAGCAGTATCTGGGACAGGGGAGACACTGAAGCTTTCTTT.

The chain combines TRBV7-9 with TRBJ2-7; D possibly corresponds to TRBD1 (6 bases). The germline V gene has CDR1 SEHNR and CDR2 FQNEAQ (reference sequence). V was pared by 5 bases and J by 2 bases, with 19 bases between. This CDR3 comprises 16 residues. CDR3 bases: TGTGCCAGCAGCCCAGCCACCACAGGGAAGACCTACGAGCAGTACTTC. It translates to CASSPATTGKTYEQYF.

The chain couples TRBV4-1 to TRBJ1-1; no reliable D call. Trimming removed 1 base from V and 7 bases from J, with 7 bases in between. This CDR3 has 12 amino acids. Germline lookup yields CDR1 MGHRA and CDR2 YSYEKL. CDR3 sequence: CASSQGADEAFF. The CDR3 coding sequence is TGCGCCAGCAGCCAAGGGGCCGATGAAGCTTTCTTT.

V gene TRBV27 combines with J gene TRBJ2-2; 10 bases are a match to TRBD2. V lost 5 bases to trimming and J lost 0 bases; unmatched junction nucleotides: 9. Germline CDR1 reads MNHEY; CDR2 reads SMNVEV (reference sequence). This CDR3 comprises 18 residues. For the CDR3, the DNA is TGTGCCAGCAGTGTCAGCGGGAGGGCCGGGACGAACACCGGGGAGCTGTTTTTT. It translates to CASSVSGRAGTNTGELFF.

This chain links TRBV6-6 with TRBJ1-5; TRBD1 matches 8 bases. Germline-derived CDR1 and CDR2 are MNHNY and SVGAGI (reference sequence). The V gene end was trimmed by 8 bases and the J gene end by 4 bases; junction bases not matched to a gene: 7. The CDR3 contains 14 residues. CDR3 sequence (DNA): TGTGCCAGCGGGCAAACAGGGGGAAATCAGCCCCAGCATTTT. Translation gives CASGQTGGNQPQHF.

The J gene is TRBJ2-1, the V gene TRBV27, with 10 bases lining up with TRBD1. CDR1 and CDR2 from the germline V gene are MNHEY and SMNVEV (reference sequence). The CDR3 totals 16 residues. The ends lost 5 bases at V and 3 bases at J; junction bases unmatched: 7. The CDR3 bases are TGTGCCAGCAGTACCCCCCGGGACAGGGGCTACAATGAGCAGTTCTTC. It encodes CASSTPRDRGYNEQFF.

This clone is labeled as medium-sized. The rearrangement links TRBV6-5 to TRBJ1-4; D is undetermined. The length of the CDR3 is 14 residues. Germline assignment: CDR1 MNHEY and CDR2 SVGAGI. V gave up 7 bases and J gave up 7 bases, with 16 bases separating them. CDR3 sequence reads: CASKDGSGVEKLFF. CDR3 in DNA: TGTGCCAGCAAGGACGGGTCCGGTGTTGAAAAACTGTTTTTT.

This chain connects TRBV4-2 to TRBJ2-3; D uncertain. The V and J ends lost 0 bases and 4 bases respectively, with 14 bases between them. Germline assignment: CDR1 LGHNA and CDR2 YNFKEQ. This CDR3 has 16 residues. For the CDR3, the DNA is TGTGCCAGCAGCCAAGATCCTAGGGCTGGTGCAGATACGCAGTATTTT. Its protein product is CASSQDPRAGADTQYF.

This chain uses TRBV3-1 (or the pseudogene TRBV3-2) with TRBJ2-7; 7 bases align to TRBD1. Germline V gene sequence: CDR1 LGHDT, CDR2 YNNKEL (reference sequence). CDR3 size: 14 residues. The V gene end was trimmed by 0 bases and the J gene end by 2 bases; junction bases not matched to a gene: 1. The CDR3 spells CASSQETGPYEQYF. The CDR3, as DNA: TGTGCCAGCAGCCAAGAGACAGGGCCCTACGAGCAGTACTTC.

J is TRBJ2-1 and V is TRBV3-1 (or the pseudogene TRBV3-2); 8 bases are a match to TRBD2. Germline V CDR1 and CDR2: LGHDT, YNNKEL (reference sequence). Germline trimming cut 5 bases from V and 9 bases from J; bases unmatched to any gene: 9. This CDR3 comprises 14 residues. The CDR3 is CASSSGGIGVEQFF. In DNA, the CDR3 is TGTGCCAGCAGCAGCGGGGGCATAGGGGTTGAGCAGTTCTTC.

The V and J genes are TRBV6-4 and TRBJ1-1, with D maybe TRBD1 (6 bases). The CDR3 loop spans 14 amino acids. In germline, CDR1 is MRHNA, CDR2 SNTAGT. Trimming took off 4 bases at V and 1 base at J, with 10 bases between the two ends. DNA of the CDR3: TGTGCCAGCAGTGCAGGGGAGAGGAACACTGAAGCTTTCTTT. Protein sequence: CASSAGERNTEAFF.

CDR3: CASSPGQGLSNTEAFF. As DNA, the CDR3 is TGCGCCAGCAGCCCGGGACAGGGGCTGTCGAACACTGAAGCTTTCTTT. The rearrangement links TRBV10-1 to TRBJ1-1, with TRBD1 matching 10 bases. Per the germline V gene, CDR1 is WNHNN and CDR2 is SYGVQD (reference sequence). CDR3 size: 16 residues. V lost 6 bases to trimming and J lost 1 base; unmatched junction nucleotides: 8.

J is TRBJ1-2 and V is TRBV5-1; 7 bases align to TRBD1. Germline V gene data show CDR1 as SGHRS and CDR2 as YFSETQ. V lost 0 bases, J lost 3 bases, and 5 bases stayed unmatched. This CDR3 has 15 amino acids. The CDR3, as DNA: TGCGCCAGCAGCTTGGAAGACAGGGCCTACTATGGCTACACCTTC. Its translation: CASSLEDRAYYGYTF.

The CDR3: CASSQDTRDRGLLFF. CDR3 DNA: TGCGCCAGCAGCCAAGATACCCGAGACAGGGGGTTACTGTTTTTT. The V call is TRBV4-3, the J call TRBJ1-4; TRBD1 aligns across 9 bases. This CDR3 contains 15 residues. Germline V lookup: CDR1 LGHNA, CDR2 YSLEER. J lost 13 bases, V lost 0 bases, and 9 bases had no gene match.

The J gene is TRBJ1-2, the V gene TRBV30, with TRBD1 identical over 8 bases. Germline loops: CDR1 GTSNPN, CDR2 SVGIG (reference sequence). Losses at the gene ends were 3 bases for V and 8 bases for J; bases not matched to a gene: 8. The CDR3 extends over 13 amino acids. The CDR3 loop is CAWRGDRGYGYTF. As DNA, the CDR3 is TGTGCCTGGAGGGGAGACAGGGGATACGGCTACACCTTC.

The rearrangement uses TRBV7-2 and TRBJ2-7, with D possibly matching TRBD2 (7 bases). The CDR3 totals 15 residues. V dropped 6 bases and J dropped 7 bases, with 22 bases sitting between them. The V gene's germline CDR1 is SGHTA and CDR2 FQGNSA. The CDR3 sequence: CASRVEGGGGREQYF. CDR3 in DNA: TGTGCCAGCAGAGTTGAAGGGGGAGGGGGACGAGAGCAGTACTTC. The full variable domain, rest sourced from reference TRBV7-2 and TRBJ2-7, is GAGVSQSPSNKVTEKGKDVELRCDPISGHTALYWYRQSLGQGLEFLIYFQGNSAPDKSGLPSDRFSAERTGGSVSTLTIQRTQQEDSAVYLCASRVEGGGGREQYFGPGTRLTVT.

The chain has TRBV7-8 and TRBJ1-4; a possible D gene is TRBD1 (5 bases). CDR3 length: 15 amino acids. V lost 2 bases and J 8 bases, leaving 15 bases between the germline ends. CDR1 is SGHVS and CDR2 is FQNEAQ in the germline V gene. The CDR3 protein is CASSLIPDQGEKLFF. Here the CDR3 DNA reads TGTGCCAGCAGCTTAATCCCTGACCAGGGCGAAAAACTGTTTTTT.

The V gene is TRBV2, the J gene TRBJ2-6, with D possibly being TRBD2 (6 bases). Trimming cost V 7 bases and J 0 bases, with 7 bases left between them. The germline V gene has CDR1 SNHLY and CDR2 FYNNEI. This CDR3 has 14 amino acids. The CDR3 nucleotides are TGTGCCAGCACGGGGGTCTCTGGGGCCAACGTCCTGACTTTC. Its translation is CASTGVSGANVLTF.

The genes are TRBV10-2 and TRBJ2-4, with 8 bases lining up with TRBD1. The CDR3 loop spans 21 amino acids. Germline CDR1 reads WSHSY; CDR2 reads SAAADI. Trimming at V came to 2 bases and at J to 0 bases, leaving 18 bases not matched to a gene. Here the CDR3 reads CASSEQGARYIGELAKNIQYF. The CDR3 region has the DNA TGCGCCAGCAGTGAGCAGGGGGCGCGTTATATTGGGGAATTAGCCAAAAACATTCAGTACTTC.

The genes are TRBV19 and TRBJ1-2; 7 positions agree with TRBD1. Germline V gene data show CDR1 as LNHDA and CDR2 as SQIVND (reference sequence). The CDR3 sequence is 13 residues long. V lost 7 bases, J lost 2 bases, and 4 bases stayed unmatched. Here the CDR3 DNA reads TGTGCCAGTACGAGACAGGGAAACTATGGCTACACCTTC. Protein product: CASTRQGNYGYTF. The full variable domain, rest sourced from reference TRBV19 and TRBJ1-2, is DGGITQSPKYLFRKEGQNVTLSCEQNLNHDAMYWYRQDPGQGLRLIYYSQIVNDFQKGDIAEGYSVSREKKESFPLTVTSAQKNPTAFYLCASTRQGNYGYTFGSGTRLTVV.

J is TRBJ1-6 and V is TRBV19; D remains unclear. This CDR3 spans 14 amino acids. The V and J ends lost 5 bases and 7 bases respectively, with 12 bases between them. Germline-derived CDR1 and CDR2 are LNHDA and SQIVND (reference sequence). For the CDR3, the DNA is TGTGCCAGTAGTCGTGCAGATACGAATTCACCCCTCCACTTT. This gives the protein CASSRADTNSPLHF.

The rearrangement joins TRBV7-3 to TRBJ1-6; possible D gene TRBD1, 5 bases. The CDR3 spans 14 residues. V was trimmed by 8 bases and J by 7 bases, leaving 15 bases between them. Per the germline V gene, CDR1 is SGHTA and CDR2 is FQGTGA. The CDR3 protein is CASSAGGLNSPLHF. The CDR3 DNA reads TGTGCCAGCTCCGCGGGGGGTCTGAATTCACCCCTCCACTTT. Full variable domain (rest looked up from reference TRBV7-3 and TRBJ1-6): GAGVSQTPSNKVTEKGKYVELRCDPISGHTALYWYRQSLGQGPEFLIYFQGTGAADDSGLPNDRFFAVRPEGSVSTLKIQRTERGDSAVYLCASSAGGLNSPLHFGNGTRLTVT.

The chain carries TRBV12-3 or TRBV12-4 and TRBJ2-5; D is tentatively TRBD1 or TRBD2 (5 bases each). V was trimmed by 4 bases and J by 5 bases, leaving 11 bases between them. This CDR3 is built from 13 residues. The CDR3 nucleotides read TGTGCCAGCAGTTCCGGGACCGGTGAGACCCAGTACTTC. Protein sequence: CASSSGTGETQYF.

This clone was observed a handful of times. The chain employs TRBV7-6 and TRBJ2-5; D may correspond to TRBD1 or TRBD2 (6 bases each). There are 15 residues in the CDR3. V gave up 2 bases and J gave up 1 base, with 11 bases separating them. Germline CDR1 SGHVS, CDR2 FNYEAQ. Here the CDR3 reads CASSLSGGLQETQYF. Here the CDR3 DNA reads TGTGCCAGCAGCTTATCCGGGGGCCTCCAAGAGACCCAGTACTTC.

This chain connects TRBV10-1 to TRBJ1-4; D gene unclear. Germline values: CDR1 WNHNN, CDR2 SYGVQD (reference sequence). Trimming removed 0 bases at V and 0 bases at J, with 5 bases between. This CDR3 comprises 15 residues. The CDR3 reads CASSESGATNEKLFF. The CDR3 DNA follows: TGCGCCAGCAGTGAGTCGGGTGCAACTAATGAAAAACTGTTTTTT.

The chain couples TRBV21-1 to TRBJ1-5; TRBD1, as called in the table, went unchecked against the DNA. TRBV21-1 is designated a pseudogene. The length of the CDR3 is 14 residues. The CDR3 region has the DNA TGTGCCAGCAGCGACCTGACAGGCATCAGGCCCCAGCATTTT. Its translation is CASSDLTGIRPQHF.